This TCR beta chain was sequenced during a study of technical replicates of blood from several donors. Repertoires were generated with immunoSEQ multiplex PCR, while TCRdb's copy carries only in-frame clones and drops some. The repertoire holds around 85,000 clones, with about 95% as singletons. Sequencing input: T cells isolated from PBMCs. The sequence was obtained from a human donor in good health.

CDR3 region: CASSLDPGWVNTEAFF. Here the CDR3 DNA reads TGTGCCAGCAGCTTGGATCCAGGGTGGGTGAACACTGAAGCTTTCTTT. This chain uses TRBV5-4 with TRBJ1-1, with D tentatively TRBD1 (5 bases). Trimming left V 0 bases short and J 0 bases short, with 12 bases between. Germline V gene lookup returns CDR1 SGHNT and CDR2 YYREEE (reference sequence). The CDR3 runs 16 residues.